The next 20 T cell receptor beta chains were all read from a single sample in a study of T cell repertoires and HLA-DP antigens. Which antigens these TCRs recognize remains unknown. The table came from immunoSEQ multiplex PCR; TCRdb's copy has only in-frame clones and leaves some out. This sample carries roughly 120,000 clones, 92% of them seen once, and the ten largest clones take 0.25% to 0.3%. Sequencing input: CD4+ T cells from PBMCs. The receptor set was obtained from a woman aged 18-29 years in good health and CMV-seronegative.

This rearrangement joins TRBV4-1 to TRBJ2-2; unclear D gene. Germline V gives CDR1 MGHRA, CDR2 YSYEKL. V lost 0 bases to trimming and J lost 13 bases, with 6 bases between them. CDR3 length: 11 residues. The CDR3 spells CASSQDRTLFF. The CDR3 DNA sequence: TGCGCCAGCAGCCAAGATCGTACGCTGTTTTTT.

This chain links TRBV15 with TRBJ1-1, with 7 positions matching TRBD1. The germline CDR1 and CDR2 sequences are LNHNV and YYDKDF (reference sequence). CDR3 length equals 18 residues. The J segment lost 2 bases and the V segment lost 0 bases, leaving 12 bases of the junction unmatched. The CDR3 nucleotides read TGTGCCACCAGCAGAGATCAGGGGGGAATGGGGAGAAACACTGAAGCTTTCTTT. This sequence encodes CATSRDQGGMGRNTEAFF.

This clone appeared a single time. The chain employs TRBV18 and TRBJ2-2; D ambiguous. This CDR3 spans 15 amino acids. V lost 2 bases and J 2 bases, leaving 9 bases between the germline ends. Germline V gene lookup returns CDR1 KGHSH and CDR2 LQKENI. CDR3 amino acids: CASSPAVRNTGELFF. The DNA for the CDR3 is TGTGCCAGCTCACCAGCGGTGAGAAACACCGGGGAGCTGTTTTTT.

The chain couples TRBV7-3 to TRBJ1-1; D is undetermined. V was clipped by 5 bases and J by 1 base, with 17 bases between them. This CDR3 spans 16 amino acids. CDR1 SGHTA and CDR2 FQGTGA come from the germline V gene. CDR3 protein: CASSPQASEPNTEAFF. DNA for the CDR3: TGTGCCAGCAGCCCTCAAGCCTCGGAACCGAACACTGAAGCTTTCTTT.

The chain joins TRBV30 to TRBJ1-6; a weak D match, TRBD1 (6 bases). This CDR3 has 13 residues. Trimming shortened V by 5 bases and J by 1 base, and 6 bases separated the two germline ends. In germline, CDR1 is GTSNPN, CDR2 SVGIG (reference sequence). CDR3 bases: TGTGCCTGGCAGGGGTCCTATAATTCACCCCTCCACTTT. It yields the protein CAWQGSYNSPLHF.

The V and J genes are TRBV29-1 and TRBJ1-5; possibly TRBD1 for D (5 bases). The CDR3 runs 13 residues. V lost 8 bases, J lost 3 bases, and 14 bases lay in between. CDR1 SQVTM and CDR2 ANQGSEA come from the germline V gene. The CDR3 region is CSYTRGDNQPQHF. The CDR3, as DNA: TGCAGCTACACAAGAGGGGACAATCAGCCCCAGCATTTT.

V and J are TRBV7-2 and TRBJ1-3; the D is unclear. Germline V gene lookup returns CDR1 SGHTA and CDR2 FQGNSA. V was trimmed by 0 bases and J by 0 bases, leaving 12 bases between them. The CDR3 spans 17 residues. The CDR3 spells CASSLAGPDLSGNTIYF. The CDR3 coding sequence is TGTGCCAGCAGCTTAGCAGGGCCTGATCTCTCTGGAAACACCATATATTTT.

This clone was seen once. The chain couples TRBV7-8 to TRBJ2-2; 8 bases agree with TRBD2. The CDR3 runs to 14 residues. The germline V gene has CDR1 SGHVS and CDR2 FQNEAQ. J lost 5 bases, V lost 10 bases, and 9 bases had no gene match. The CDR3 spells CATHGGAVTGELFF. The CDR3 region has the DNA TGTGCCACACACGGGGGGGCAGTAACCGGGGAGCTGTTTTTT. The whole variable domain, filled in from reference TRBV7-8 and TRBJ2-2, reads GAGVSQSPRYKVAKRGQDVALRCDPISGHVSLFWYQQALGQGPEFLTYFQNEAQLDKSGLPSDRFFAERPEGSVSTLKIQRTQQEDSAVYLCATHGGAVTGELFFGEGSRLTVL.

V and J are TRBV5-1 and TRBJ2-2; possible D gene TRBD2, 6 bases. V was shortened by 2 bases and J by 3 bases, with 11 bases between the two germline ends. Looked up from germline, CDR1 is SGHRS and CDR2 is YFSETQ. The CDR3 is made up of 15 amino acids. CDR3 in DNA: TGCGCCAGCAGCTTAGGAGGGGTGGACACCGGGGAGCTGTTTTTT. Translating it yields CASSLGGVDTGELFF.

Note on this clone: This specimen includes other DNA sequences encoding the same CDR3. This chain connects TRBV29-1 to TRBJ2-5; D perhaps matches TRBD1 (5 bases). Deletions cut 4 bases from V and 4 bases from J, with 13 bases between. Germline CDR1 and CDR2: SQVTM and ANQGSEA. The CDR3 is 13 amino acids. Here the CDR3 DNA reads TGCAGCGTTGGGGGCAGGGCCGTAGAGACCCAGTACTTC. Translated, it gives CSVGGRAVETQYF.

The chain joins TRBV28 to TRBJ1-2; 7 nucleotides agree with TRBD1. With V trimmed by 5 bases and J by 5 bases, 11 bases remained unmatched. Germline-derived CDR1 and CDR2 are MDHEN and SYDVKM. This CDR3 is built from 15 residues. Here the CDR3 reads CASSPGQAGTYGYTF. The CDR3, as DNA: TGTGCCAGCAGTCCTGGACAGGCGGGAACTTATGGCTACACCTTC.

The chain recombines TRBV29-1 with TRBJ1-4; a weak D match, TRBD1 (6 bases). CDR1 and CDR2 (germline): SQVTM, ANQGSEA. The CDR3 has 15 residues. Trimming cost V 4 bases and J 3 bases, with 15 bases left between them. The DNA for the CDR3 is TGCAGCGTTGGAGTTGGGGGGGCCCCTAATGAAAAACTGTTTTTT. Its protein is CSVGVGGAPNEKLFF.

V and J are TRBV10-1 and TRBJ2-7; D is ambiguous. The V end was cut by 2 bases, the J end by 2 bases, with 7 bases between. The CDR3 is 13 residues long. The germline V gene has CDR1 WNHNN and CDR2 SYGVQD (reference sequence). CDR3 nucleotides: TGCGCCAGCAGTGAGGGGATAACCTACGAGCAGTACTTC. Its translation: CASSEGITYEQYF.

The chain combines TRBV7-9 with TRBJ1-3, with a weak D call TRBD1 (6 bases). Germline-derived CDR1 and CDR2 are SEHNR and FQNEAQ (reference sequence). Trimming removed 5 bases at V and 0 bases at J, with 17 bases between. There are 17 residues in the CDR3. CDR3 sequence reads: CASSQYHRTASGNTIYF. The DNA of the CDR3 is TGTGCCAGCAGCCAATATCATAGGACAGCCTCTGGAAACACCATATATTTT.

V is TRBV30 and J is TRBJ2-7; D gene unclear. Trimming removed 2 bases at V and 1 base at J, with 9 bases between. The CDR3 covers 13 residues. Germline V CDR1 and CDR2: GTSNPN, SVGIG (reference sequence). The CDR3 DNA reads as TGTGCCTGGAGTCTAGGGATTTCCTACGAGCAGTACTTC. It is translated as CAWSLGISYEQYF.

J is TRBJ2-3 and V is TRBV4-3; D might be TRBD1 (7 bases). V dropped 4 bases and J dropped 1 base, with 15 bases sitting between them. Germline V lookup: CDR1 LGHNA, CDR2 YSLEER. This CDR3 contains 16 residues. The CDR3 DNA follows: TGCGCCAGCAGCCCCGATCGCAGGGGGGGCACAGATACGCAGTATTTT. Amino acid sequence: CASSPDRRGGTDTQYF.

The chain recombines TRBV5-1 with TRBJ2-1, with D hard to call. V lost 4 bases, J lost 6 bases, and 11 bases lay in between. The CDR3 sequence is 13 residues long. Germline CDR1 is SGHRS and CDR2 is YFSETQ. DNA of the CDR3: TGCGCCAGCAGCCCCGTCCCTAGCAATGAGCAGTTCTTC. It yields the protein CASSPVPSNEQFF.

The CDR3 nucleotides read TGTGCCAGCAGCCAACTACTAGCGGGCCCCTACGAGCAGTACTTC. Residues: CASSQLLAGPYEQYF. The rearrangement uses TRBV14 and TRBJ2-7, with TRBD2 identical over 9 bases. V shed 2 bases, J shed 2 bases, and the junction held 4 bases outside the gene matches. CDR1 is SGHDN and CDR2 is FVKESK in the germline V gene. CDR3 length: 15 residues. The complete variable domain, with remaining parts taken from reference TRBV14 and TRBJ2-7, reads EAGVTQFPSHSVIEKGQTVTLRCDPISGHDNLYWYRRVMGKEIKFLLHFVKESKQDESGMPNNRFLAERTGGTYSTLKVQPAELEDSGVYFCASSQLLAGPYEQYFGPGTRLTVT.

This chain joins TRBV7-9 and TRBJ1-1, with TRBD1 matching 8 bases. The CDR3 is made up of 16 amino acids. The trim removed 1 base at V and 3 bases at J, leaving 7 bases unmatched. The germline gives CDR1 SEHNR, CDR2 FQNEAQ (reference sequence). CDR3 sequence (DNA): TGTGCCAGCAGCTTAGTTGGCAGGGGGCCGGACACTGAAGCTTTCTTT. This encodes CASSLVGRGPDTEAFF.

The chain is built from TRBV7-9 and TRBJ1-6, with a tentative D call TRBD1 (5 bases). V was clipped by 1 base and J by 7 bases, with 8 bases between them. The CDR3 length is 14 residues. In germline, CDR1 is SEHNR, CDR2 FQNEAQ (reference sequence). The CDR3 spells CASSLGQNNSPLHF. CDR3 nucleotide sequence: TGTGCCAGCAGCTTAGGACAGAACAATTCACCCCTCCACTTT.